This passage covers 27 T cell receptor beta chains from one sample sequenced in a study of blood T cell repertoires in COVID-19. The method was immunoSEQ multiplex PCR; TCRdb's version includes in-frame clones alone and lacks a portion of them. Counted here are over 150,000 clones, approximately 80% occurring once; the ten biggest clones make up around 10%. The specimen sequenced was peripheral blood. These receptors all stem from a woman aged 55-75 years with COVID-19, enrolled during active disease.

The chain combines TRBV18 with TRBJ2-1, with D uncertain. V lost 2 bases to trimming and J lost 0 bases, with 8 bases between them. CDR1 is KGHSH, CDR2 LQKENI, per germline. The CDR3 covers 15 residues. The CDR3 region is CASSPDLSSYNEQFF. CDR3 nucleotide sequence: TGTGCCAGCTCACCAGACTTGAGCTCCTACAATGAGCAGTTCTTC.

The rearrangement joins TRBV6-5 to TRBJ1-1; 7 bases map to TRBD1. The germline gives CDR1 MNHEY, CDR2 SVGAGI. The CDR3 covers 16 residues. The trim removed 4 bases at V and 5 bases at J, leaving 13 bases unmatched. CDR3 bases: TGTGCCAGCAGTTCCGACAGGGAAGCCCCGGGGACTGAAGCTTTCTTT. Translated: CASSSDREAPGTEAFF.

The gene calls are TRBV5-1 and TRBJ1-2, with D perhaps matching TRBD1 (6 bases). The germline V gene encodes CDR1 SGHRS and CDR2 YFSETQ. CDR3 length equals 15 residues. V shed 3 bases and J shed 3 bases, with 15 bases lying between them. The CDR3 here is CASSWGGSEDYGYTF. CDR3 bases: TGCGCCAGCAGCTGGGGGGGCTCGGAGGACTATGGCTACACCTTC.

The V gene is TRBV18, the J gene TRBJ1-4, with 7 bases fitting TRBD1. CDR3 length equals 16 residues. V trimming: 0 bases; J trimming: 2 bases; junction bases outside the gene matches: 3. Germline V gene data show CDR1 as KGHSH and CDR2 as LQKENI. CDR3 protein: CASSPPATGTNEKLFF. CDR3 nucleotide sequence: TGTGCCAGCTCACCACCGGCGACAGGGACTAATGAAAAACTGTTTTTT. Variable domain in full (rest from reference TRBV18 and TRBJ1-4): NAGVMQNPRHLVRRRGQEARLRCSPMKGHSHVYWYRQLPEEGLKFMVYLQKENIIDESGMPKERFSAEFPKEGPSILRIQQVVRGDSAAYFCASSPPATGTNEKLFFGSGTQLSVL.

The chain uses TRBV7-9 and TRBJ2-1; D is undetermined. Between the trimmed V and J ends, which lost 5 bases and 2 bases, there was a span of 10 bases. Germline lookup yields CDR1 SEHNR and CDR2 FQNEAQ (reference sequence). This CDR3 region has 14 residues. Here the CDR3 reads CASSRSATYNEQFF. The CDR3, as DNA: TGTGCCAGCAGCCGAAGCGCTACCTACAATGAGCAGTTCTTC.

This clone was seen once. This rearrangement joins TRBV24-1 to TRBJ2-3, with 7 positions matching TRBD1. Germline V CDR1 and CDR2: KGHDR, SFDVKD. J was trimmed by 4 bases and V by 9 bases; bases with no gene match: 3. This CDR3 region has 12 residues. CDR3 bases: TGTGCCACCCTTGGGACAGCAGATACGCAGTATTTT. Protein sequence: CATLGTADTQYF.

In its sample, this clone was seen a few times. The rearrangement uses TRBV5-8 and TRBJ2-4; perhaps TRBD1 as D (6 bases). The CDR3 is 16 amino acids. V dropped 0 bases and J dropped 2 bases, with 12 bases sitting between them. Germline CDR1 reads SGHTS; CDR2 reads YDEGEE. Written as DNA, the CDR3 is TGTGCCAGCAGCTTGGACAGGGCAGCGACCAAAAACATTCAGTACTTC. Amino acid sequence: CASSLDRAATKNIQYF.

J is TRBJ1-5 and V is TRBV10-3; D is ambiguous. The CDR3 loop spans 13 amino acids. Trimming shortened V by 4 bases and J by 5 bases, and 9 bases separated the two germline ends. Germline loops: CDR1 ENHRY, CDR2 SYGVKD. CDR3: CAISVGSYQPQHF. The CDR3, as DNA: TGTGCCATCAGTGTGGGGAGTTATCAGCCCCAGCATTTT.

The chain carries TRBV6-5 and TRBJ1-6, with 11 positions matching TRBD1. The V gene end was trimmed by 7 bases and the J gene end by 8 bases; junction bases not matched to a gene: 7. The CDR3 runs 15 residues. Per germline, CDR1 MNHEY and CDR2 SVGAGI. The CDR3 sequence: CASNGPGQGDSPLHF. The DNA for the CDR3 is TGTGCCAGCAATGGACCGGGACAGGGGGATTCACCCCTCCACTTT.

This sequence joins TRBV6-5 and TRBJ2-5; weak D call: TRBD1 (6 bases). The V gene's germline CDR1 is MNHEY and CDR2 SVGAGI. Trimming took off 10 bases at V and 1 base at J, with 16 bases between the two ends. CDR3 length equals 14 residues. The chain's CDR3 is CATRDRLTQETQYF. CDR3 bases: TGTGCCACTCGCGACAGGTTAACCCAAGAGACCCAGTACTTC.

The chain links TRBV30 to TRBJ1-6; 7 bases match TRBD1. The trim removed 4 bases at V and 7 bases at J, leaving 4 bases unmatched. The CDR3 runs to 13 residues. The germline gives CDR1 GTSNPN, CDR2 SVGIG (reference sequence). The CDR3: CAWTGTANSPLHF. DNA for the CDR3: TGTGCCTGGACCGGGACAGCAAATTCACCCCTCCACTTT.

The chain has TRBV2 and TRBJ1-4; 8 nucleotides line up with TRBD1. Germline V gene sequence: CDR1 SNHLY, CDR2 FYNNEI. V was clipped by 9 bases and J by 7 bases; unmatched bases: 16. The CDR3 runs to 16 residues. DNA of the CDR3: TGTGCCAGAGGAGGGCAGGGGGCTATTGTCGGTGAAAAACTGTTTTTT. Its translation is CARGGQGAIVGEKLFF.

This sequence joins TRBV7-9 and TRBJ1-3; maybe TRBD1 (6 bases). Trimming pared 8 bases from V and 0 bases from J, leaving 14 bases between. CDR3 length: 15 amino acids. Germline V gene data show CDR1 as SEHNR and CDR2 as FQNEAQ (reference sequence). This CDR3 is CASQPRGGSGNTIYF. CDR3 coding DNA: TGTGCCAGCCAACCGAGGGGGGGCTCTGGAAACACCATATATTTT.

The V call is TRBV10-3, the J call TRBJ2-3; D is unclear. V gave up 1 base and J gave up 2 bases, with 13 bases separating them. Germline CDR1 ENHRY, CDR2 SYGVKD. The CDR3 loop spans 16 amino acids. For the CDR3, the DNA is TGTGCCATCAGTGAGTGGCGGCCCCTGGACACAGATACGCAGTATTTT. Translating it yields CAISEWRPLDTDTQYF.

V usage is TRBV7-6 and J usage is TRBJ2-1, with TRBD2 matching over 15 bases. This CDR3 spans 17 amino acids. Trimming at V came to 5 bases and at J to 0 bases, leaving 2 bases not matched to a gene. The V gene's germline CDR1 is SGHVS and CDR2 FNYEAQ. CDR3 sequence reads: CASSRTSGRASYNEQFF. Written as DNA, the CDR3 is TGTGCCAGCAGCCGGACTAGCGGGAGGGCCTCCTACAATGAGCAGTTCTTC.

The CDR3 loop is CASSLLPGSQYEQYF. CDR3 DNA sequence: TGCGCCAGCAGCTTGCTCCCAGGCTCCCAATACGAGCAGTACTTC. The rearrangement joins TRBV5-1 to TRBJ2-7; no reliable D call. Germline V lookup: CDR1 SGHRS, CDR2 YFSETQ. The CDR3 spans 15 residues. V was pared by 1 base and J by 4 bases, with 15 bases between. Together with reference TRBV5-1 and TRBJ2-7, the CDR3 gives the full variable domain: KAGVTQTPRYLIKTRGQQVTLSCSPISGHRSVSWYQQTPGQGLQFLFEYFSETQRNKGNFPGRFSGRQFSNSRSEMNVSTLELGDSALYLCASSLLPGSQYEQYFGPGTRLTVT.

This chain uses TRBV19 with TRBJ1-5, with 7 bases that match TRBD1. The CDR3 is made up of 16 amino acids. From germline, CDR1 is LNHDA and CDR2 SQIVND (reference sequence). The trim removed 1 base at V and 3 bases at J, leaving 6 bases unmatched. CDR3 residues: CASSIVGGTANQPQHF. The CDR3 region has the DNA TGTGCCAGTAGTATAGTAGGTGGGACAGCCAATCAGCCCCAGCATTTT.

The chain uses TRBV19 and TRBJ1-6, with TRBD1 as a possible D gene (6 bases). The CDR3 length is 18 residues. Trimming pared 0 bases from V and 0 bases from J, leaving 12 bases between. Germline lookup yields CDR1 LNHDA and CDR2 SQIVND (reference sequence). CDR3 residues: CASSIDRTDLSYNSPLHF. In nucleotides, the CDR3 is TGTGCCAGTAGTATAGACCGGACAGACCTCTCCTATAATTCACCCCTCCACTTT.

The V gene is TRBV6-5, the J gene TRBJ2-3, with 12 positions matching TRBD2. V gave up 10 bases and J gave up 7 bases; unmatched junction bases: 9. This CDR3 comprises 14 residues. CDR1 MNHEY and CDR2 SVGAGI come from the germline V gene. CDR3 bases: TGTGCCACGCTAGCGGGGGGGGCATTGAATACGCAGTATTTT. Translating gives CATLAGGALNTQYF.

The rearrangement links TRBV6-5 to TRBJ1-5; 7 nucleotides match TRBD1. The CDR3 loop spans 14 amino acids. In germline, CDR1 is MNHEY, CDR2 SVGAGI. With V trimmed by 6 bases and J by 3 bases, 5 bases remained unmatched. The CDR3 here is CASRDTGVNQPQHF. CDR3 in DNA: TGTGCCAGCAGGGACACAGGGGTCAATCAGCCCCAGCATTTT.

The chain combines TRBV10-3 with TRBJ2-7, with 10 bases that match TRBD2. CDR1 and CDR2 from the germline V gene are ENHRY and SYGVKD. This CDR3 has 14 residues. Trimming took 2 bases from V and 7 from J; bases not matched to a gene: 5. The CDR3 spells CAISEGTSVREQYF. In DNA, the CDR3 is TGTGCCATCAGTGAGGGGACTAGCGTGAGGGAGCAGTACTTC.

The chain combines TRBV18 with TRBJ1-2, with TRBD1 matching 9 bases. The CDR3 has 15 residues. The V gene end was trimmed by 6 bases and the J gene end by 7 bases; junction bases not matched to a gene: 12. CDR1 is KGHSH and CDR2 is LQKENI in the germline V gene. The CDR3 spells CASSLAPDRGGGYTF. The CDR3 nucleotides read TGTGCCAGCTCCCTTGCCCCGGACAGGGGCGGTGGCTACACCTTC.

The chain uses TRBV10-1 and TRBJ2-2; 8 bases agree with TRBD1. Germline trimming cut 6 bases from V and 7 bases from J; bases unmatched to any gene: 4. The CDR3 consists of 13 residues. Germline-derived CDR1 and CDR2 are WNHNN and SYGVQD (reference sequence). The DNA for the CDR3 is TGCGCCAGCAGGACAGGGGACGGCGGGGAGCTGTTTTTT. This sequence encodes CASRTGDGGELFF.

On this clone: In the same sample, other DNA sequences code for this CDR3. This chain links TRBV9 with TRBJ2-7; 10 bases are a match to TRBD1. Trimming took 5 bases from V and 2 from J; bases not matched to a gene: 1. The CDR3 consists of 13 residues. Germline lookup yields CDR1 SGDLS and CDR2 YYNGEE. Here the CDR3 reads CASSGQGAYEQYF. The CDR3 coding sequence is TGTGCCAGCAGTGGACAGGGGGCCTACGAGCAGTACTTC.

This clone was observed at least ten times. This chain joins TRBV6-5 and TRBJ2-7, with TRBD2 identical over 7 bases. The CDR3 contains 13 residues. The germline gives CDR1 MNHEY, CDR2 SVGAGI. Unmatched junction bases numbered 9, after V lost 10 bases and J lost 3 bases. The CDR3 bases are TGTGCCACCGGAAGGACTAGAGGCTACGAGCAGTACTTC. Its translation: CATGRTRGYEQYF.

This clone was observed a handful of times. V is TRBV19 and J is TRBJ1-3, with TRBD1 identical over 9 bases. J was trimmed by 3 bases and V by 7 bases; bases with no gene match: 7. Germline values: CDR1 LNHDA, CDR2 SQIVND (reference sequence). This CDR3 contains 15 residues. The CDR3 loop reads CASTPDRGGGNTIYF. As DNA, the CDR3 is TGTGCCAGTACCCCGGACAGGGGCGGTGGAAACACCATATATTTT.

This chain joins TRBV7-9 and TRBJ2-3, with 7 positions matching TRBD1. The CDR3 runs to 17 residues. CDR1 and CDR2 (germline): SEHNR, FQNEAQ (reference sequence). V shed 3 bases and J 2 bases; nucleotides not matched to a gene: 11. The chain's CDR3 is CASSFPLQGPYTDTQYF. The CDR3 nucleotides are TGTGCCAGCAGCTTCCCGCTACAGGGGCCCTACACAGATACGCAGTATTTT.